What follows are 32 T cell receptor beta chains derived from one specimen sequenced in a study of blood T cell repertoires in COVID-19 (dated by TCRdb to about 2020). Receptor libraries were prepared by the immunoSEQ multiplex PCR assay. Imported from immuneACCESS, the table was reduced by TCRdb to in-frame sequences with V and J called. These copies leave out some clones; in studies compared against another copy, an unresolved V gene accounts for under half, and the cause of the remainder is not known. The sample records 60,000 to 75,000 clones, 70% to 85% of which are singletons. The ten largest account for around 27% of the sample. The sample comprised peripheral blood. The origin of the receptors is a man aged 60 to 75 with active or convalescent COVID-19.

The V gene is TRBV18, the J gene TRBJ1-1, with 7 positions matching TRBD1. CDR1 and CDR2 from the germline V gene are KGHSH and LQKENI. V trimming: 3 bases; J trimming: 1 base; junction bases outside the gene matches: 5. The CDR3 contains 15 residues. The CDR3 sequence: CASSPRQGKNTEAFF. DNA for the CDR3: TGTGCCAGCTCACCGAGACAGGGAAAGAACACTGAAGCTTTCTTT.

This clone appeared a few times. One end of the junction does not line up with germline, which may come from a read error. Other DNA sequences from this sample encode an identical CDR3 as well. The chain is built from TRBV7-2 and TRBJ2-3; 11 nucleotides agree with TRBD2. Germline V gene data show CDR1 as SGHTA and CDR2 as FQGNSA. The CDR3 consists of 15 residues. CDR3: CASSLAGGSTDTQYF. Here the CDR3 DNA reads TGTGCCAGCAGCCTAGCGGGGGGTAGCACAGATACGCAGTATTTT.

This clone has a handful of counts. This sequence joins TRBV4-2 and TRBJ2-3; D perhaps matches TRBD1 (5 bases). V was clipped by 3 bases and J by 3 bases, with 13 bases between them. The CDR3 runs 15 residues. Germline values: CDR1 LGHNA, CDR2 YNFKEQ. CDR3 bases: TGTGCCAGCAGCCAGGATTTTCGACAGACAGATACGCAGTATTTT. This encodes CASSQDFRQTDTQYF.

The V gene is TRBV7-8, the J gene TRBJ1-3; a weak D match, TRBD1 (5 bases). Looked up from germline, CDR1 is SGHVS and CDR2 is FQNEAQ. Trimming shortened V by 1 base and J by 2 bases, and 9 bases separated the two germline ends. The CDR3 is 15 residues long. DNA of the CDR3: TGTGCCAGCAGCTTAGAGGGCAGGGCTGGAAACACCATATATTTT. Translated: CASSLEGRAGNTIYF.

This chain connects TRBV6-5 to TRBJ2-2; TRBD2 is a possible D gene (5 bases). The CDR3 sequence is 14 residues long. The V end lost 6 bases, the J end lost 2 bases, and 10 bases lay between the germline ends. Germline lookup yields CDR1 MNHEY and CDR2 SVGAGI. CDR3 sequence: CASSRTVNTGELFF. Here the CDR3 DNA reads TGTGCCAGCAGCCGGACTGTCAACACCGGGGAGCTGTTTTTT.

In DNA form, the CDR3 reads TGTGCCAGCTCTCAAACAGGGGTAGATCAGCCCCAGCATTTT. It translates to CASSQTGVDQPQHF. V and J are TRBV18 and TRBJ1-5; 7 bases map to TRBD1. Trimming removed 6 bases from V and 5 bases from J; junction bases left unmatched: 7. Germline assignment: CDR1 KGHSH and CDR2 LQKENI. The CDR3 loop spans 14 amino acids.

This clone showed up just a few times. The gene calls are TRBV12-5 and TRBJ2-5; 12 bases map to TRBD2. This CDR3 is built from 16 residues. From germline, CDR1 is LGHNT and CDR2 FRNRAP. V gave up 2 bases and J gave up 5 bases; unmatched junction bases: 6. The CDR3 region is CASGLSSGGATETQYF. CDR3 DNA sequence: TGTGCTAGTGGTTTGTCTAGCGGGGGGGCCACGGAGACCCAGTACTTC.

The rearrangement links TRBV11-2 to TRBJ2-3; the D is unclear. V lost 2 bases to trimming and J lost 6 bases, with 12 bases between them. In germline, CDR1 is SGHAT, CDR2 FQNNGV. This CDR3 has 14 amino acids. The CDR3 reads CASSLNGALDTQYF. CDR3 bases: TGTGCCAGCAGCTTAAACGGAGCCTTGGATACGCAGTATTTT.

The chain is built from TRBV2 and TRBJ1-5, with 7 bases lining up with TRBD1. The CDR3 is 13 amino acids. Germline V gene lookup returns CDR1 SNHLY and CDR2 FYNNEI. Trimming at V came to 6 bases and at J to 4 bases, leaving 3 bases not matched to a gene. In DNA, the CDR3 is TGTGCCAGCAGAAGGGACAGAAATCAGCCCCAGCATTTT. This codes for CASRRDRNQPQHF.

This chain connects TRBV5-1 to TRBJ1-1, with 7 bases identical to TRBD1. The CDR3 covers 14 residues. The ends lost 4 bases at V and 3 bases at J; junction bases unmatched: 6. Germline-derived CDR1 and CDR2 are SGHRS and YFSETQ. The CDR3 region is CASSPDRADTEAFF. The CDR3 region has the DNA TGCGCCAGCAGCCCCGACAGGGCCGACACTGAAGCTTTCTTT.

The chain is built from TRBV6-5 and TRBJ1-3; perhaps TRBD1 as D (6 bases). V was trimmed by 7 bases and J by 2 bases, leaving 15 bases between them. CDR1 and CDR2 from the germline V gene are MNHEY and SVGAGI. This CDR3 spans 15 amino acids. CDR3 amino acids: CASTLSPGAGNTIYF. DNA of the CDR3: TGTGCCAGCACCCTTTCTCCAGGGGCTGGAAACACCATATATTTT.

The gene calls are TRBV4-1 and TRBJ2-7, with D possibly matching TRBD1 (5 bases). V was cut by 4 bases and J by 4 bases, with 17 bases left in between. CDR3 size: 15 residues. Germline loops: CDR1 MGHRA, CDR2 YSYEKL. The CDR3 here is CASSLSGGPGYEQYF. The CDR3 nucleotides are TGCGCCAGCAGCCTTTCGGGTGGGCCAGGGTACGAGCAGTACTTC.

The sample holds a few counts of this clone. This chain links TRBV28 with TRBJ2-5; no reliable D call. V lost 6 bases to trimming and J lost 4 bases, with 18 bases between them. From germline, CDR1 is MDHEN and CDR2 SYDVKM. This CDR3 spans 15 amino acids. CDR3 region: CASSHYDRLGETQYF. CDR3 nucleotides: TGTGCCAGCAGCCACTATGACCGTCTCGGAGAGACCCAGTACTTC. The variable domain in full, with the rest retrieved from reference TRBV28 and TRBJ2-5, is DVKVTQSSRYLVKRTGEKVFLECVQDMDHENMFWYRQDPGLGLRLIYFSYDVKMKEKGDIPEGYSVSREKKERFSLILESASTNQTSMYLCASSHYDRLGETQYFGPGTRLLVL.

V usage is TRBV10-2 and J usage is TRBJ2-3; 9 bases are a match to TRBD2. Germline V gives CDR1 WSHSY, CDR2 SAAADI. This CDR3 is 16 amino acids long. J gave up 2 bases and V 1 base, and 4 bases lay outside the gene matches. In nucleotides, the CDR3 is TGCGCCAGCAGTGAGTGGCTAGCGGGGTTCACAGATACGCAGTATTTT. Protein product: CASSEWLAGFTDTQYF.

The V call is TRBV19, the J call TRBJ2-7, with a tentative D call TRBD1 (5 bases). CDR1 is LNHDA, CDR2 SQIVND, per germline (reference sequence). V shed 10 bases and J shed 5 bases, with 15 bases lying between them. The CDR3 extends over 12 amino acids. DNA of the CDR3: TGTGCCACCACCAACGAGGACAACGAGCAGTACTTC. Its translation: CATTNEDNEQYF.

For the CDR3, the DNA is TGTGCCAGCAGCCAAGTCCCCGGTACGCAGTATTTT. It codes for CASSQVPGTQYF. The chain couples TRBV3-1 (or the pseudogene TRBV3-2) to TRBJ2-3; D not certain. CDR3 size: 12 residues. From germline, CDR1 is LGHDT and CDR2 YNNKEL (reference sequence). V dropped 1 base and J dropped 8 bases, with 7 bases sitting between them.

This clone has more than one count but fewer than ten. This chain joins TRBV5-5 and TRBJ1-4; D ambiguous. The CDR3 has 14 residues. Germline V CDR1 and CDR2: SGHKS, YYEKEE (reference sequence). V dropped 1 base and J dropped 8 bases, with 12 bases sitting between them. CDR3 bases: TGTGCCAGCAGCTTGACCGAAGGGAGGGAAAAACTGTTTTTT. It translates to CASSLTEGREKLFF. The variable domain in full, completed from reference TRBV5-5 and TRBJ1-4, reads DAGVTQSPTHLIKTRGQQVTLRCSPISGHKSVSWYQQVLGQGPQFIFQYYEKEERGRGNFPDRFSARQFPNYSSELNVNALLLGDSALYLCASSLTEGREKLFFGSGTQLSVL.

This clone was seen more than once but under ten times. V usage is TRBV7-2 and J usage is TRBJ2-3, with TRBD2 as a possible D gene (6 bases). This CDR3 is 16 amino acids long. V lost 5 bases to trimming and J lost 0 bases, with 15 bases between them. The germline gives CDR1 SGHTA, CDR2 FQGNSA. Here the CDR3 reads CASSARGVPSTDTQYF. The CDR3 DNA follows: TGTGCCAGCAGCGCGCGCGGGGTTCCTAGCACAGATACGCAGTATTTT.

V and J are TRBV28 and TRBJ1-2; TRBD1 matches 7 bases. V dropped 1 base and J dropped 2; count of bases not matched to a gene: 7. Germline V lookup: CDR1 MDHEN, CDR2 SYDVKM. The CDR3 extends over 16 amino acids. The CDR3 DNA is TGTGCCAGCAGTTTATCTAGGGACAGACCAAACTATGGCTACACCTTC. This encodes CASSLSRDRPNYGYTF.

This clone was detected only once. The chain uses TRBV2 and TRBJ1-2; no definite D call. The CDR3 length is 12 residues. From germline, CDR1 is SNHLY and CDR2 FYNNEI. Trimming pared 6 bases from V and 1 base from J, leaving 6 bases between. CDR3 in amino acids: CASSGDNYGYTF. CDR3 DNA sequence: TGTGCCAGCAGCGGGGATAACTATGGCTACACCTTC.

The chain combines TRBV27 with TRBJ2-1, with TRBD2 identical over 14 bases. Per germline, CDR1 MNHEY and CDR2 SMNVEV (reference sequence). This CDR3 has 15 residues. V was clipped by 4 bases and J by 8 bases; unmatched bases: 4. This CDR3 is CASSWGTSGGHEQFF. As DNA, the CDR3 is TGTGCCAGCAGTTGGGGGACTAGCGGGGGCCATGAGCAGTTCTTC.

J is TRBJ1-1 and V is TRBV11-3, with 10 positions matching TRBD1. CDR3 length: 17 residues. J was trimmed by 2 bases and V by 5 bases; bases with no gene match: 11. Germline CDR1 and CDR2: SGHNT and YENEEA. CDR3 protein: CASSPGTGVRENTEAFF. Written as DNA, the CDR3 is TGTGCCAGCAGCCCCGGGACAGGGGTGAGAGAAAACACTGAAGCTTTCTTT.

V usage is TRBV7-8 and J usage is TRBJ1-2; 7 nucleotides line up with TRBD1. The CDR3 is 15 amino acids. Germline CDR1 is SGHVS and CDR2 is FQNEAQ. V dropped 5 bases and J dropped 5; count of bases not matched to a gene: 11. The DNA of the CDR3 is TGTGCCAGCAGCCAAAGGGGGCGCGCGGGGTATGGCTACACCTTC. It translates to CASSQRGRAGYGYTF. Filled out from reference TRBV7-8 and TRBJ1-2, the complete variable domain reads GAGVSQSPRYKVAKRGQDVALRCDPISGHVSLFWYQQALGQGPEFLTYFQNEAQLDKSGLPSDRFFAERPEGSVSTLKIQRTQQEDSAVYLCASSQRGRAGYGYTFGSGTRLTVV.

This chain uses TRBV7-8 with TRBJ1-2, with 9 nucleotides matching TRBD1. Germline lookup yields CDR1 SGHVS and CDR2 FQNEAQ. After removal of 3 bases from V and 4 bases from J, the junction contained 3 bases not matched to a gene. This CDR3 region has 14 residues. As DNA, the CDR3 is TGTGCCAGCAGCTTGGGACAGGGAGCCTATGGCTACACCTTC. It encodes CASSLGQGAYGYTF.

This clone has a handful of counts. The chain employs TRBV2 and TRBJ2-7; TRBD2 matches 12 bases. This CDR3 spans 15 amino acids. V dropped 7 bases and J dropped 6; count of bases not matched to a gene: 10. Germline V gene data show CDR1 as SNHLY and CDR2 as FYNNEI. CDR3 region: CASTSGLTSGGEQYF. As DNA, the CDR3 is TGTGCCAGCACCAGCGGGCTGACTAGCGGGGGCGAGCAGTACTTC.

The gene calls are TRBV5-4 and TRBJ1-1, with TRBD1 identical over 9 bases. The junction had 5 bases not matched to a gene; V was cut back by 7 bases and J by 4 bases. CDR3 length equals 13 residues. Germline V gene lookup returns CDR1 SGHNT and CDR2 YYREEE (reference sequence). CDR3 protein: CASGQGRFTEAFF. The DNA of the CDR3 is TGTGCCAGCGGACAGGGGAGGTTCACTGAAGCTTTCTTT.

This rearrangement joins TRBV15 to TRBJ2-1, with a possible D match to TRBD2 (5 bases). The CDR3 is made up of 13 amino acids. Germline V gene lookup returns CDR1 LNHNV and CDR2 YYDKDF (reference sequence). With 3 bases removed from V and 7 bases from J, the gap between germline ends came to 10 bases. This CDR3 reads CATSSSKRNEQFF. For the CDR3, the DNA is TGTGCCACCAGCAGTAGTAAGCGGAATGAGCAGTTCTTC.

The V gene is TRBV11-2, the J gene TRBJ1-3; a weak D match, TRBD1 (6 bases). The germline V gene encodes CDR1 SGHAT and CDR2 FQNNGV. The CDR3 runs to 16 residues. The V end lost 4 bases, the J end lost 3 bases, and 16 bases lay between the germline ends. CDR3 sequence (DNA): TGTGCCAGCAGCTCGTTACAGGGCGCGGGTGGAAACACCATATATTTT. Amino acid sequence: CASSSLQGAGGNTIYF.

This chain connects TRBV4-2 to TRBJ1-4; 7 bases are shared with TRBD1. The CDR3 extends over 17 amino acids. V lost 0 bases and J lost 8; bases outside the gene matches: 12. Germline V gene sequence: CDR1 LGHNA, CDR2 YNFKEQ. CDR3 nucleotides: TGTGCCAGCAGCCAAGATTACGGGACAGAGGGACGGGAAAAACTGTTTTTT. Its translation is CASSQDYGTEGREKLFF.

The chain joins TRBV5-1 to TRBJ2-3; 8 nucleotides line up with TRBD2. Germline-derived CDR1 and CDR2 are SGHRS and YFSETQ. V lost 5 bases and J lost 0; bases outside the gene matches: 2. The CDR3 extends over 14 amino acids. The CDR3 reads CASRVAGSTDTQYF. For the CDR3, the DNA is TGCGCCAGCAGAGTAGCGGGGAGCACAGATACGCAGTATTTT.

The chain joins TRBV28 to TRBJ1-2, with 11 bases fitting TRBD1. The germline gives CDR1 MDHEN, CDR2 SYDVKM. The CDR3 has 15 amino acids. V dropped 3 bases and J dropped 4; count of bases not matched to a gene: 4. The CDR3 reads CASSLGTGGIYGYTF. CDR3 DNA sequence: TGTGCCAGCAGTTTGGGGACAGGGGGAATCTATGGCTACACCTTC.

This clone came up once. V is TRBV7-2 and J is TRBJ2-1; the D gene is possibly TRBD1 (5 bases). Germline V gene lookup returns CDR1 SGHTA and CDR2 FQGNSA. CDR3 length: 14 residues. Trimming stripped 6 bases from V and 8 bases from J, with 17 bases between. The CDR3 bases are TGTGCCAGCAGTTCCACCGGGTGGGGCGATGAGCAGTTCTTC. Translating gives CASSSTGWGDEQFF.